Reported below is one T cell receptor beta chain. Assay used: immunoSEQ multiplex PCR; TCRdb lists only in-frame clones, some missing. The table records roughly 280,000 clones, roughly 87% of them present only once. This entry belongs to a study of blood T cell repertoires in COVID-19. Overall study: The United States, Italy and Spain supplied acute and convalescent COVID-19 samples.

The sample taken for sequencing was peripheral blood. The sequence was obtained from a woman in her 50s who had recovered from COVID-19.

CDR3 sequence reads: CASSWTDLNTEAFF. The CDR3 nucleotides are TGCGCCAGCAGCTGGACAGATCTAAACACTGAAGCTTTCTTT. The chain is built from TRBV5-1 and TRBJ1-1; possible D gene TRBD1, 6 bases. Germline V gives CDR1 SGHRS, CDR2 YFSETQ. V lost 3 bases and J lost 2, with 11 bases in between. The CDR3 consists of 14 residues.